This is a list of T cell receptor beta chains from one sample in a study of cytomegalovirus exposure and HLA in healthy donors. Assay: immunoSEQ multiplex PCR; the TCRdb copy retains only in-frame clones and omits some. Here the sample spans roughly 140,000 clones, approximately 80% being singletons. Sequencing used PBMCs. These receptor sequences come from a woman in her forties in good health and CMV-seropositive. The CDR3 runs from the conserved cysteine through the conserved F or W. The D gene is left open where the match is weak. Some rows mark clone size as missing; the rest say once, few, many or name a class of expanded clone.

V gene: TRBV5-1
CDR3 length: 16
J gene: TRBJ2-5
D gene: TRBD2
clone size: few
CDR3 protein: CASSPGTSGDRGTQYF
CDR3 DNA: TGCGCCAGCAGCCCCGGGACTAGCGGGGACCGAGGGACCCAGTACTTC

V gene: TRBV28
CDR3 length: 16
J gene: TRBJ1-5
D gene: .
clone size: .
CDR3 protein: CASSPGGPGLGQPQHF
CDR3 DNA: TGTGCCAGCAGCCCGGGGGGTCCCGGATTAGGTCAGCCCCAGCATTTT

V gene: TRBV25-1
CDR3 length: 13
J gene: TRBJ1-1
D gene: .
clone size: few
CDR3 protein: CASSAPGNTEAFF
CDR3 DNA: TGTGCCAGCAGTGCACCAGGCAACACTGAAGCTTTCTTT

V gene: TRBV28
CDR3 length: 13
J gene: TRBJ1-2
D gene: .
clone size: .
CDR3 protein: CASREGPDYGYTF
CDR3 DNA: TGTGCCAGCAGGGAGGGCCCGGACTATGGCTACACCTTC

V gene: TRBV5-1
CDR3 length: 16
J gene: TRBJ1-2
D gene: .
clone size: .
CDR3 protein: CASSLVGTSAYGGYTF
CDR3 DNA: TGCGCCAGCAGCTTGGTGGGGACTTCCGCCTATGGTGGCTACACCTTC

V gene: TRBV7-2
CDR3 length: 12
J gene: TRBJ2-3
D gene: .
clone size: few
CDR3 protein: CASSLGLARQYF
CDR3 DNA: TGTGCCAGCAGCTTAGGGCTAGCGAGACAGTATTTT

V gene: TRBV7-3
CDR3 length: 14
J gene: TRBJ2-2
D gene: .
clone size: .
CDR3 protein: CASSLYRDSGELFF
CDR3 DNA: TGTGCCAGCAGCTTATATCGGGACTCCGGGGAGCTGTTTTTT

V gene: TRBV7-2
CDR3 length: 13
J gene: TRBJ2-3
D gene: .
clone size: .
CDR3 protein: CASSWDSRNTQYF
CDR3 DNA: TGTGCCAGCAGCTGGGACTCGCGGAATACGCAGTATTTT

V gene: TRBV28
CDR3 length: 11
J gene: TRBJ2-5
D gene: .
clone size: .
CDR3 protein: CASNGGETQYF
CDR3 DNA: TGTGCCAGCAATGGGGGGGAGACCCAGTACTTC

V gene: TRBV7-9
CDR3 length: 13
J gene: TRBJ2-2
D gene: .
clone size: .
CDR3 protein: CASSSTQAGELFF
CDR3 DNA: TGTGCCAGCAGCTCAACGCAGGCCGGGGAGCTGTTTTTT

V gene: TRBV5-4
CDR3 length: 16
J gene: TRBJ2-7
D gene: TRBD2
clone size: .
CDR3 protein: CATQRGGSDLSYEQYF
CDR3 DNA: TGTGCCACCCAACGGGGCGGGAGCGATTTATCCTACGAGCAGTACTTC

V gene: TRBV2
CDR3 length: 13
J gene: TRBJ1-2
D gene: TRBD1
clone size: once
CDR3 protein: CARGDRGVNGYTF
CDR3 DNA: TGTGCCCGCGGGGACAGGGGAGTTAATGGCTACACCTTC

V gene: TRBV5-1
CDR3 length: 16
J gene: TRBJ1-1
D gene: .
clone size: .
CDR3 protein: CASCPLGTSSYTEAFF
CDR3 DNA: TGCGCCAGCTGCCCATTAGGGACTTCATCGTACACTGAAGCTTTCTTT

V gene: TRBV28
CDR3 length: 15
J gene: TRBJ2-2
D gene: TRBD2
clone size: .
CDR3 protein: CASNHGLAGGGELFF
CDR3 DNA: TGTGCCAGCAACCACGGGTTGGCGGGAGGTGGGGAGCTGTTTTTT

V gene: TRBV28
CDR3 length: 15
J gene: TRBJ2-2
D gene: .
clone size: .
CDR3 protein: CASSATGTNTGELFF
CDR3 DNA: TGTGCCAGCAGTGCAACAGGTACCAACACCGGGGAGCTGTTTTTT

V gene: TRBV5-1
CDR3 length: 13
J gene: TRBJ2-1
D gene: TRBD2
clone size: .
CDR3 protein: CASSGGLANEQFF
CDR3 DNA: TGCGCCAGCAGCGGCGGACTAGCGAATGAGCAGTTCTTC

V gene: TRBV6-1
CDR3 length: 14
J gene: TRBJ1-1
D gene: TRBD1
clone size: .
CDR3 protein: CASSPGQMNTEAFF
CDR3 DNA: TGTGCCAGCAGCCCGGGACAGATGAACACTGAAGCTTTCTTT

V gene: TRBV10-1
CDR3 length: 14
J gene: TRBJ2-7
D gene: TRBD1
clone size: .
CDR3 protein: CASNPGQGEREQYF
CDR3 DNA: TGCGCCAGCAACCCGGGACAGGGGGAGAGAGAGCAGTACTTC

V gene: TRBV6-1
CDR3 length: 15
J gene: TRBJ1-2
D gene: .
clone size: .
CDR3 protein: CASSEVRGPLDGYTF
CDR3 DNA: TGTGCCAGCAGTGAAGTTAGGGGCCCCCTCGATGGCTACACCTTC

V gene: TRBV6-5
CDR3 length: 13
J gene: TRBJ2-7
D gene: TRBD1
clone size: .
CDR3 protein: CASGGQLSYEQYF
CDR3 DNA: TGTGCCAGCGGGGGACAGTTATCCTACGAGCAGTACTTC

V gene: TRBV25-1
CDR3 length: 14
J gene: TRBJ1-6
D gene: TRBD1
clone size: .
CDR3 protein: CASSRTGINSPLHF
CDR3 DNA: TGTGCCAGCAGCCGGACAGGGATAAATTCACCCCTCCACTTT

V gene: TRBV7-9
CDR3 length: 17
J gene: TRBJ2-7
D gene: TRBD2
clone size: .
CDR3 protein: CASSFGTSGSVSYEQYF
CDR3 DNA: TGTGCCAGCAGCTTCGGGACTAGCGGGAGTGTCTCCTACGAGCAGTACTTC

V gene: TRBV5-1
CDR3 length: 14
J gene: TRBJ2-1
D gene: TRBD1
clone size: .
CDR3 protein: CASSLRQGHNEQFF
CDR3 DNA: TGCGCCAGCAGCTTGCGACAGGGACACAATGAGCAGTTCTTC

V gene: TRBV5-1
CDR3 length: 15
J gene: TRBJ1-1
D gene: TRBD1
clone size: .
CDR3 protein: CASSSLGQVNTEAFF
CDR3 DNA: TGCGCCAGCAGCTCCCTCGGACAGGTGAACACTGAAGCTTTCTTT

V gene: TRBV5-4
CDR3 length: 16
J gene: TRBJ2-2
D gene: .
clone size: once
CDR3 protein: CASSFMFGGNTGELFF
CDR3 DNA: TGTGCCAGCAGCTTTATGTTCGGGGGTAACACCGGGGAGCTGTTTTTT

V gene: TRBV4-1
CDR3 length: 14
J gene: TRBJ2-2
D gene: .
clone size: .
CDR3 protein: CATLGQGGTGELFF
CDR3 DNA: TGCGCCACCCTAGGGCAGGGAGGAACCGGGGAGCTGTTTTTT

V gene: TRBV6-6
CDR3 length: 14
J gene: TRBJ2-7
D gene: TRBD2
clone size: .
CDR3 protein: CASSYGTSLGEQYF
CDR3 DNA: TGTGCCAGCAGTTACGGGACTAGTTTAGGCGAGCAGTACTTC

V gene: TRBV18
CDR3 length: 13
J gene: TRBJ1-1
D gene: .
clone size: .
CDR3 protein: CASSPGQTSEAFF
CDR3 DNA: TGTGCCAGCTCACCGGGCCAAACATCTGAAGCTTTCTTT

V gene: TRBV6-5
CDR3 length: 13
J gene: TRBJ1-4
D gene: .
clone size: few
CDR3 protein: CAGQQGPNEKLFF
CDR3 DNA: TGTGCCGGTCAACAGGGCCCCAATGAAAAACTGTTTTTT

V gene: TRBV6-4
CDR3 length: 14
J gene: TRBJ2-1
D gene: TRBD1
clone size: .
CDR3 protein: CASSEWTGADEQFF
CDR3 DNA: TGTGCCAGCAGTGAATGGACAGGGGCGGATGAGCAGTTCTTC

V gene: TRBV28
CDR3 length: 13
J gene: TRBJ2-6
D gene: .
clone size: once
CDR3 protein: CASSFTGANVLTF
CDR3 DNA: TGTGCCAGCAGTTTCACTGGGGCCAACGTCCTGACTTTC

V gene: TRBV5-1
CDR3 length: 16
J gene: TRBJ2-1
D gene: TRBD2
clone size: .
CDR3 protein: CASSLSGTTTYNEQFF
CDR3 DNA: TGCGCCAGCAGCTTATCCGGGACTACCACCTACAATGAGCAGTTCTTC

V gene: TRBV11-2
CDR3 length: 12
J gene: TRBJ2-7
D gene: .
clone size: .
CDR3 protein: CASSLRGYEQYF
CDR3 DNA: TGTGCCAGCAGCTTAAGAGGGTACGAGCAGTACTTC

V gene: TRBV9
CDR3 length: 15
J gene: TRBJ1-1
D gene: .
clone size: .
CDR3 protein: CASSVATGRNTEAFF
CDR3 DNA: TGTGCCAGCAGCGTAGCTACGGGGAGGAACACTGAAGCTTTCTTT

V gene: TRBV6-1
CDR3 length: 15
J gene: TRBJ2-7
D gene: TRBD2
clone size: once
CDR3 protein: CASSETLAGGLEQYF
CDR3 DNA: TGTGCCAGCAGTGAAACCTTAGCGGGAGGGCTCGAGCAGTACTTC

V gene: TRBV9
CDR3 length: 14
J gene: TRBJ1-1
D gene: TRBD1
clone size: .
CDR3 protein: CASSVSGTGLEAFF
CDR3 DNA: TGTGCCAGCAGCGTAAGCGGGACAGGCCTTGAAGCTTTCTTT

V gene: TRBV5-1
CDR3 length: 15
J gene: TRBJ1-2
D gene: TRBD1
clone size: .
CDR3 protein: CASSLVAGGNYGYTF
CDR3 DNA: TGCGCCAGCAGCTTGGTAGCAGGGGGGAACTATGGCTACACCTTC

V gene: TRBV5-1
CDR3 length: 14
J gene: TRBJ2-3
D gene: .
clone size: .
CDR3 protein: CASTIARGTDTQYF
CDR3 DNA: TGCGCCAGCACGATAGCGCGCGGCACAGATACGCAGTATTTT

V gene: TRBV9
CDR3 length: 16
J gene: TRBJ2-3
D gene: .
clone size: .
CDR3 protein: CASSVVSGSSPDTQYF
CDR3 DNA: TGTGCCAGCAGCGTAGTTAGCGGAAGCTCTCCAGATACGCAGTATTTT

V gene: TRBV19
CDR3 length: 16
J gene: TRBJ2-1
D gene: TRBD2
clone size: .
CDR3 protein: CASSPTTSGRGAEQFF
CDR3 DNA: TGTGCCAGTAGTCCCACGACTAGCGGGAGGGGGGCTGAGCAGTTCTTC

V gene: TRBV4-2
CDR3 length: 15
J gene: TRBJ2-1
D gene: TRBD2
clone size: .
CDR3 protein: CASSQEAGGPNEQFF
CDR3 DNA: TGTGCCAGCAGCCAAGAAGCGGGAGGGCCGAATGAGCAGTTCTTC

V gene: TRBV27
CDR3 length: 16
J gene: TRBJ1-2
D gene: TRBD1
clone size: .
CDR3 protein: CASSQPGQGPRGGYTF
CDR3 DNA: TGTGCCAGCAGTCAACCGGGACAGGGGCCCCGCGGCGGCTACACCTTC

V gene: TRBV28
CDR3 length: 14
J gene: TRBJ2-1
D gene: .
clone size: .
CDR3 protein: CASSLPWRSNEQFF
CDR3 DNA: TGTGCCAGCAGTCTACCATGGAGGTCCAATGAGCAGTTCTTC

V gene: TRBV11-2
CDR3 length: 16
J gene: TRBJ2-5
D gene: TRBD2
clone size: once
CDR3 protein: CASSSREAGGGETQYF
CDR3 DNA: TGTGCCAGCAGCTCTAGGGAGGCGGGAGGTGGGGAGACCCAGTACTTC

V gene: TRBV5-1
CDR3 length: 14
J gene: TRBJ1-1
D gene: .
clone size: .
CDR3 protein: CASSLAGKDTEAFF
CDR3 DNA: TGCGCCAGCAGCTTGGCAGGGAAGGACACTGAAGCTTTCTTT

V gene: TRBV19
CDR3 length: 15
J gene: TRBJ2-3
D gene: .
clone size: .
CDR3 protein: CASSIVLRYGEKQYF
CDR3 DNA: TGTGCCAGTAGTATAGTACTCCGCTACGGGGAGAAGCAGTATTTT

V gene: TRBV2
CDR3 length: 13
J gene: TRBJ1-5
D gene: .
clone size: .
CDR3 protein: CASSERLNQPQHF
CDR3 DNA: TGTGCCAGCAGTGAGAGGCTTAATCAGCCCCAGCATTTT

V gene: TRBV6-1
CDR3 length: 13
J gene: TRBJ2-7
D gene: .
clone size: .
CDR3 protein: CASSHTGPYEQYF
CDR3 DNA: TGTGCCAGCAGTCACACAGGGCCATACGAGCAGTACTTC

V gene: TRBV7-2
CDR3 length: 15
J gene: TRBJ2-1
D gene: TRBD2
clone size: .
CDR3 protein: CASSSMSGSYNEQFF
CDR3 DNA: TGTGCCAGCAGCTCTATGAGCGGGAGCTACAATGAGCAGTTCTTC

V gene: TRBV19
CDR3 length: 15
J gene: TRBJ2-1
D gene: TRBD2
clone size: .
CDR3 protein: CASSVGASGSNEQFF
CDR3 DNA: TGTGCCAGTAGTGTTGGGGCTAGCGGGAGCAATGAGCAGTTCTTC

V gene: TRBV30
CDR3 length: 15
J gene: TRBJ1-1
D gene: .
clone size: .
CDR3 protein: CAWSGKQGANTEAFF
CDR3 DNA: TGTGCCTGGAGTGGAAAACAGGGAGCAAACACTGAAGCTTTCTTT

V gene: TRBV7-9
CDR3 length: 14
J gene: TRBJ1-2
D gene: .
clone size: .
CDR3 protein: CASSLGYSNYGYTF
CDR3 DNA: TGTGCCAGCAGCTTAGGGTACAGTAACTATGGCTACACCTTC

V gene: TRBV10-3
CDR3 length: 14
J gene: TRBJ1-2
D gene: TRBD1
clone size: .
CDR3 protein: CAIGGTATNYGYTF
CDR3 DNA: TGTGCCATCGGGGGGACAGCCACTAACTATGGCTACACCTTC

V gene: TRBV7-9
CDR3 length: 12
J gene: TRBJ2-2
D gene: .
clone size: .
CDR3 protein: CSSSLNTGELFF
CDR3 DNA: TGTTCCAGCAGCCTAAATACCGGGGAGCTGTTTTTT